This TCR beta chain was sequenced in a study of CD8 T cells in ankylosing spondylitis. Study observations and caveats: Disease-linked clones displayed a CD8+ phenotype and appeared relatively rarely in peripheral blood. Among TCR beta sequences, a motif of under 10 highly homologous variants appeared characteristic of ankylosing spondylitis blood.

This clonotype was picked up a small number of times. Antigen: not known. Molecular-barcoded quantitative 5'-RACE produced these TCR beta libraries. TCRdb recomputed calls from the 5' RACE reads with MiXCR, one row per CDR3 protein. The sample lists 200,000 to 250,000 distinct CDR3 sequences, around 18% occurring once. The clonotype originates from a male donor with ankylosing spondylitis. The sequencing sample was made of blood, either unsorted or a sorted T cell fraction (not recorded which).

The CDR3 loop is CASSLGTGLEQYF. Here the CDR3 DNA reads TGCGCCAGCAGCCTCGGGACAGGGTTAGAGCAGTACTTC. The chain uses TRBV4-3 and TRBJ2-7; 9 bases align to TRBD1. The CDR3 runs to 13 residues. Germline assignment: CDR1 LGHNA and CDR2 YSLEER. V shed 4 bases and J 7 bases; nucleotides not matched to a gene: 5.